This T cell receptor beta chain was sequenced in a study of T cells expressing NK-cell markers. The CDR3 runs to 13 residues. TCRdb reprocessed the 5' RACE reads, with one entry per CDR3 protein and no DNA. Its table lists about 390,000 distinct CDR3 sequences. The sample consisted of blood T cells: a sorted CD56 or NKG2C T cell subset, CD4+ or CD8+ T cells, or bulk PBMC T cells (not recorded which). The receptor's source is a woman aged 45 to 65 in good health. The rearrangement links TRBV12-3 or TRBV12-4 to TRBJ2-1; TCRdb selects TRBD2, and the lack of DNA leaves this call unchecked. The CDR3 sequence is CASRRLGTLEQFF.